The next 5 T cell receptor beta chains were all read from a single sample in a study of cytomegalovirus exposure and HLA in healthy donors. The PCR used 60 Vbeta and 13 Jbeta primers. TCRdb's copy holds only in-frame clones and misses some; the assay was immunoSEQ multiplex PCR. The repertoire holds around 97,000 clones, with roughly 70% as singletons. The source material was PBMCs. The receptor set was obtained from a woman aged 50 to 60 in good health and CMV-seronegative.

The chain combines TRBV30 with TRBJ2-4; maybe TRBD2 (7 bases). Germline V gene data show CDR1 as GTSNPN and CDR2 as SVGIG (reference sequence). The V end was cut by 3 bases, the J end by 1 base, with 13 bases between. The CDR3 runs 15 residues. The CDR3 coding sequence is TGTGCCTGGAGATCGAGGGGGGGGGCCAAAAACATTCAGTACTTC. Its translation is CAWRSRGGAKNIQYF.

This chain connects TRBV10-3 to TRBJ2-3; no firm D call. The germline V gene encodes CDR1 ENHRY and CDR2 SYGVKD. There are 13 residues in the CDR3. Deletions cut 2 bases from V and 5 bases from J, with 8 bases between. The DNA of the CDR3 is TGTGCCATCAGTGAGACTACTTTAGATACGCAGTATTTT. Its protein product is CAISETTLDTQYF.

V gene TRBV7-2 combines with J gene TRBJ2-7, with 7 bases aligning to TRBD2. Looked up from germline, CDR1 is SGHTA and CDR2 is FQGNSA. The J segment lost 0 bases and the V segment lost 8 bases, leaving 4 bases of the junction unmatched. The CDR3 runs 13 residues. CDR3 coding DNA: TGTGCCAGCGGAAAGCGGGACTCCTACGAGCAGTACTTC. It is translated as CASGKRDSYEQYF.

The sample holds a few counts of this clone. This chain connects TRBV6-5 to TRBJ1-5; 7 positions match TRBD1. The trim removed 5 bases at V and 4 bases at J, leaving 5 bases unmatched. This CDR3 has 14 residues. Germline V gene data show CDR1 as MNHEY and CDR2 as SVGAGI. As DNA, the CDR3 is TGTGCCAGCAGTAAGGACAGGAGTAATCAGCCCCAGCATTTT. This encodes CASSKDRSNQPQHF.

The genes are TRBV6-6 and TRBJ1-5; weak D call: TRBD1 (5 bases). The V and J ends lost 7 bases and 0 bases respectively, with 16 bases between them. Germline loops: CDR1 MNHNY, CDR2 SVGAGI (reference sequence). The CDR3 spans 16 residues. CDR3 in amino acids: CASTWSGEDSNQPQHF. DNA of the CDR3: TGTGCCAGCACCTGGTCGGGGGAAGATAGCAATCAGCCCCAGCATTTT.